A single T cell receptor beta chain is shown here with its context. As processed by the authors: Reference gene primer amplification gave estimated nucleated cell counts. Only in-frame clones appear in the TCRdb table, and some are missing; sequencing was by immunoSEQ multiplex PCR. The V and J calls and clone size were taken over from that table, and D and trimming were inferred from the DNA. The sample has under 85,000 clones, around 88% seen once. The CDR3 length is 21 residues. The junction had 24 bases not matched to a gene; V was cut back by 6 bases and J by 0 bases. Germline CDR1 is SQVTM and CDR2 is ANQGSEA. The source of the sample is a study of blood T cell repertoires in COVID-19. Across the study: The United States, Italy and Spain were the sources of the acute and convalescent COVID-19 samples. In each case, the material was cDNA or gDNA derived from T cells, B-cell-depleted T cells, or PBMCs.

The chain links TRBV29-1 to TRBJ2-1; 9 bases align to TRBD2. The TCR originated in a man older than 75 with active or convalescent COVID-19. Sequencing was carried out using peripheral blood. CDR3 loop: CSVAGRRGTSPTLSSYNEQFF. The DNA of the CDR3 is TGCAGCGTCGCAGGGCGGCGCGGGACTAGCCCTACTTTAAGCTCCTACAATGAGCAGTTCTTC.